This TCR beta chain appears in the sequencing data of a study of PD-L1 blockade in urothelial cancer. At the level of the study: Atezolizumab was started by patients around 2014 at 1,200 mg intravenously every 3 weeks.

The repertoire was sequenced with immunoSEQ multiplex PCR; TCRdb's copy has only in-frame clones and lacks some. Seen here are around 22,000 clones, roughly nine tenths observed once, and the top ten hold 3%. Patients' urothelial carcinoma was locally advanced or metastatic. For each patient, 1 to 8 samples were obtained, pretreatment and on-treatment. V gave up 5 bases and J gave up 5 bases; unmatched junction bases: 4. The length of the CDR3 is 13 residues. CDR1 and CDR2 (germline): SEHNR, FQNEAQ (reference sequence). The V call is TRBV7-9, the J call TRBJ2-5, with 8 bases fitting TRBD2. This TCR came from a man aged 45-65 years with urothelial cancer. This sample comprised PBMCs, obtained around atezolizumab (anti-PD-L1) treatment. In nucleotides, the CDR3 is TGTGCCAGCAGCAGTAGCGGGGTTGAGACCCAGTACTTC. Translating gives CASSSSGVETQYF.